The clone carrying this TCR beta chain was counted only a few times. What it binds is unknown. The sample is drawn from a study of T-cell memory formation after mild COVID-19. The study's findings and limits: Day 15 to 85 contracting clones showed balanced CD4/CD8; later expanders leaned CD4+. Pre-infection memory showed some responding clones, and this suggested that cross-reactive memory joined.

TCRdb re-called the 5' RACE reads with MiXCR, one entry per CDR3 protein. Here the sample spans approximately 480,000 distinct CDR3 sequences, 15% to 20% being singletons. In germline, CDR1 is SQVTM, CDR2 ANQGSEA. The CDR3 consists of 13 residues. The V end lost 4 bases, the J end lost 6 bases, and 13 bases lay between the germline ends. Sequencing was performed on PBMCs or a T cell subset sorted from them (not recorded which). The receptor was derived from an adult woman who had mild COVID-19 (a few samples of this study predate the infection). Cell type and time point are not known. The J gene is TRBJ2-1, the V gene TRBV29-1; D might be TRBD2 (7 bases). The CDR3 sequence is CSVGEGVLNEQFF. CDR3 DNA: TGCAGCGTTGGGGAGGGGGTCCTCAATGAGCAGTTCTTC.